These T cell receptor beta chains were read from a single sample in a study of blood T cell repertoires in COVID-19. Sequencing used immunoSEQ multiplex PCR; TCRdb keeps in-frame clones, though not all of them. The sample shows roughly 200,000 clones, roughly 80% of them seen only once. The sample was peripheral blood. The source is a man aged 55 to 70 with acute or convalescent COVID-19. Both conserved end residues are part of each CDR3. A D gene is named only where the DNA matches it firmly. Where a row states a size, it is once, few, many or the class of an expanded clone; other rows omit it.

j_call | d_call | v_call | clone_size | cdr3_nt | cdr3_aa
TRBJ1-3 | - | TRBV28 | few | TGTGCCAGCAGTTTTACAGGGTCTGGAAACACCATATATTTT | CASSFTGSGNTIYF
TRBJ1-2 | - | TRBV6-1 | - | TGTGCCAGCAGTGAGGGAGGGGTGATCTATGGCTACACCTTC | CASSEGGVIYGYTF
TRBJ2-2 | TRBD1 | TRBV5-8 | few | TGTGCCAGCAGTTTTACCGGGACAGTGAACACCGGGGAGCTGTTTTTT | CASSFTGTVNTGELFF
TRBJ1-3 | TRBD1 | TRBV15 | - | TGTGCCACCGGCCGGGACAGGGCGTCAGGAAACACCATATATTTT | CATGRDRASGNTIYF
TRBJ2-7 | TRBD1 | TRBV4-1 | - | TGCGCCAGCAGCCATACACAGGGGGGTGAAGGAGAGCAGTACTTC | CASSHTQGGEGEQYF
TRBJ2-3 | TRBD2 | TRBV3-1/TRBV3-2 | - | TGTGCCAGCAGCCCTCGTCTAGCGGGGGCAGATACGCAGTATTTT | CASSPRLAGADTQYF
TRBJ1-5 | - | TRBV6-5 | - | TGTGCCAGCAGTCTCAGGCCGACCCGAGATCAGCCCCAGCATTTT | CASSLRPTRDQPQHF
TRBJ2-2 | TRBD1 | TRBV19 | - | TGTGCCAGTAGTACCAGGGGGCCTCCAAACACCGGGGAGCTGTTTTTT | CASSTRGPPNTGELFF
TRBJ2-3 | TRBD2 | TRBV14 | - | TGTGCCAGCAGCCAGGGGACTAGCGCAGATACGCAGTATTTT | CASSQGTSADTQYF
TRBJ1-4 | - | TRBV7-8 | - | TGTGCCAGCAGCTTCCGGGGTGGAGAAAAACTGTTTTTT | CASSFRGGEKLFF
TRBJ2-1 | - | TRBV4-2 | - | TGTGCCAGCAGCCAAGAGGGGGGGGCGGGTTACAATGAGCAGTTCTTC | CASSQEGGAGYNEQFF
TRBJ1-5 | - | TRBV6-1 | - | TGTGCCAGCAGTGAAAACTTAGGGGTCCAGCCCCAGCATTTT | CASSENLGVQPQHF
TRBJ1-5 | TRBD1 | TRBV2 | - | TGTGCCAGCAAGAACAGGGGCCTCGATCAGCCCCAGCATTTT | CASKNRGLDQPQHF
TRBJ2-5 | TRBD1 | TRBV5-1 | - | TGCGCCAGCGGACAACAGGGGGCGGGCGGGGAGACCCAGTACTTC | CASGQQGAGGETQYF
TRBJ1-2 | TRBD1 | TRBV4-2 | - | TGTGCCAGCAGCCGGCGTCCGACCCGGGACAGGGGGGACTATGGCTACACCTTC | CASSRRPTRDRGDYGYTF
TRBJ2-1 | TRBD2 | TRBV19 | once | TGTGCCAGTAGTGCCCCTAGCGGGAGCGCGGATGAGCAGTTCTTC | CASSAPSGSADEQFF
TRBJ1-6 | - | TRBV11-2 | - | TGTGCCAGCAGCTTTGGGGCCAGCTCCTATAATTCACCCCTCCACTTT | CASSFGASSYNSPLHF
TRBJ1-2 | - | TRBV5-1 | - | TGCGCCAGCAGCTTGGCCGACAGTGGCTATGGCTACACCTTC | CASSLADSGYGYTF
TRBJ2-2 | TRBD1 | TRBV7-9 | once | TGTGCCAGCAGATGGGACAGCCTCCACTCAGCGAACACCGGGGAGCTGTTTTTT | CASRWDSLHSANTGELFF
TRBJ1-1 | - | TRBV3-1/TRBV3-2 | - | TGTGCCAGCGGGCCAGGTGGGAACACTGAAGCTTTCTTT | CASGPGGNTEAFF
TRBJ2-1 | TRBD2 | TRBV11-3 | - | TGTGCCAGCAGCCTGGGGGTAGCGGGGTACAATGAGCAGTTCTTC | CASSLGVAGYNEQFF
TRBJ1-1 | - | TRBV28 | - | TGTGCCAGCAGTTCCAGGGGATGGTCTGAAGCTTTCTTT | CASSSRGWSEAFF
TRBJ2-3 | TRBD2 | TRBV11-1 | - | TGTGCCAGCAGCTTAGTCGGACTAGCGGGAGAAGATACGCAGTATTTT | CASSLVGLAGEDTQYF
TRBJ1-2 | - | TRBV10-2 | - | TGCGCCAGCAGTGCCGACAGCCGCTATGGCTACACCTTC | CASSADSRYGYTF